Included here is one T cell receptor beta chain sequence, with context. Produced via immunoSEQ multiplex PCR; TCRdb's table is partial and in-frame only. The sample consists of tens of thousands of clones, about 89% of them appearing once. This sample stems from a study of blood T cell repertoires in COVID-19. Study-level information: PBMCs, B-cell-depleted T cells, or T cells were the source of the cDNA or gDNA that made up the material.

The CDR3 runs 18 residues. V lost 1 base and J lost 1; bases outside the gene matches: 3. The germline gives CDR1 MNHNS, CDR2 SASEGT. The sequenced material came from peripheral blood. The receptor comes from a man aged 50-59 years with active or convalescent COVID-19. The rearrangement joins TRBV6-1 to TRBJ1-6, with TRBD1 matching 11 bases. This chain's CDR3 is CASSEVGTGGSYNSPLHF. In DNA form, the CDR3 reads TGTGCCAGCAGTGAAGTAGGGACAGGGGGTTCCTATAATTCACCCCTCCACTTT.